Described below is a single T cell receptor (beta chain) sequence and its context. Primers for the PCR totalled 60 Vbeta and 13 Jbeta. Source study methods: An analysis performed later counted 74 million or so unique TCR beta chains (roughly 10 million of them shared). Clones were sequenced by immunoSEQ multiplex PCR, and TCRdb holds only the in-frame ones, with some missing. V and J calls and clone size come straight from that table; D and trimming were deduced from the DNA. The sample contains fewer than 200,000 clones, roughly 80% of which appear only once. The sample comes from a study of cytomegalovirus exposure and HLA in healthy donors. Material for sequencing was PBMCs. The clonotype comes from a woman aged 18-29 years in good health and CMV-seronegative.

The CDR3 is CASSRGTSGSGPDTQYF. The CDR3 bases are TGTGCCAGCAGCCGCGGGACTAGCGGGAGTGGTCCAGATACGCAGTATTTT. The chain links TRBV5-6 to TRBJ2-3; the match to TRBD2 covers 14 bases. This CDR3 is built from 17 residues. V lost 4 bases and J lost 4; bases outside the gene matches: 8. CDR1 and CDR2 (germline): SGHDT, YYEEEE.